This T cell receptor (beta chain) was documented in a study of T cell repertoires in cytomegalovirus infection (dated by TCRdb to between 2018 and 2020). The study in broad terms: The peptide stimulations were aimed at well-studied HLA-B-restricted epitopes as well as recently identified HLA-C-restricted CMV epitopes, whose presentation resists viral immunomodulation. Because public TCR beta signatures pointed to carriage of CMV infection together with the matching HLA type, the HLA type of each donor mattered for the analysis.

The full study reports these points: The ex vivo response was dominated by HLA-C-restricted CMV-specific TCR beta clonotypes, which also provided the single most frequent clonotype in two of eight donors. In both this cohort and an independent cohort of 352 donors, the cumulative frequency of public TCR beta family members distinguished carriers of CMV infection plus the relevant HLA type.

The run used an Illumina HiSeq 1500. Using fastp at Q25 and MiXCR, TCRdb reprocessed the public reads and kept productive beta chains. Every distinct CDR3 protein forms one entry, paired with its most common genes and DNA. The sample table shows around 430,000 distinct CDR3 sequences, and 42% are seen once. The ten top clones hold around two fifths of the sample. The treatment or condition label, as the study defines it: in vitro stimulation with specific CMV peptide epitopes to enrich CMV-specific T cells. This clonotype was counted many times. Its recognized antigen is unknown. No clone much larger than this one lies a single base away; base qualities are absent. Sequences SGHTA (CDR1) and FQGNSA (CDR2) are obtained from the germline V gene. V lost 4 bases and J lost 9 bases, and the count of bases not matched to a germline gene is 12. Its CDR3 holds 17 amino acids, cysteine through phenylalanine. The CDR3 DNA has 51 bases and is translated from base 1.

Specimen: cultured PBMCs, collected from culture after CMV antigen stimulation. The V and J genes are TRBV7-2 and TRBJ2-4, with 13 bases matching TRBD2. The source of this sequence is a human donor in good health (CMV status not recorded). Some clones in this sample may be carry-over from other donors' samples. The sequenced DNA is TGTGCCAGCAGCTCCCCTTCCGGGACTAGCGGGATGGGCATTCAGTACTTC. Its product reads: CASSSPSGTSGMGIQYF. The CDR3 plus the reference TRBV7-2 and TRBJ2-4 genes for the other parts give the full variable domain: GAGVSQSPSNKVTEKGKDVELRCDPISGHTALYWYRQSLGQGLEFLIYFQGNSAPDKSGLPSDRFSAERTGGSVSTLTIQRTQQEDSAVYLCASSSPSGTSGMGIQYFGAGTRLSVL.